This T cell receptor (beta chain) originates from a study of PD-L1 blockade in urothelial cancer. Libraries were prepared by immunoSEQ multiplex PCR; TCRdb keeps only in-frame clonotypes and omits some of them. The sample carries around 45,000 clones, more than 70% recorded once. Patient disease was locally advanced or metastatic urothelial carcinoma. This CDR3 has 14 amino acids. CDR1 is KGHSY, CDR2 FQNENV, per germline. V gave up 4 bases and J gave up 4 bases; unmatched junction bases: 5. In the case of this clone: Its antigen is currently unknown.

Study results and caveats: In blood sampled pretreatment, TCR clonality below the median predicted better survival.

The origin of this receptor is a woman aged 60-75 years with urothelial cancer. Sequenced material: PBMCs, taken around atezolizumab (anti-PD-L1) treatment. The chain combines TRBV16 with TRBJ2-3; 7 bases map to TRBD1. DNA for the CDR3: TGTGCCAGCAGCCGTGAAGGGGGCGCAGATACGCAGTATTTT. This encodes CASSREGGADTQYF.